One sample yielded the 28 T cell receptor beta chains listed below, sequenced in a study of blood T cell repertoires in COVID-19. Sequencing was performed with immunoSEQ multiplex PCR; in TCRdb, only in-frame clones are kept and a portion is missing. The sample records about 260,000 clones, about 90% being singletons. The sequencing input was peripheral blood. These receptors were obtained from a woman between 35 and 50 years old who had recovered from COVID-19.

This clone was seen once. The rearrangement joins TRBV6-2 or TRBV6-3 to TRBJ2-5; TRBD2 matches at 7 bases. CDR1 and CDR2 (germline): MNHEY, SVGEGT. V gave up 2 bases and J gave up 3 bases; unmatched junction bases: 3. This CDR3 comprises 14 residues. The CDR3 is CASSYRAGKETQYF. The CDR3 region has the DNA TGTGCCAGCAGTTACAGAGCGGGGAAAGAGACCCAGTACTTC.

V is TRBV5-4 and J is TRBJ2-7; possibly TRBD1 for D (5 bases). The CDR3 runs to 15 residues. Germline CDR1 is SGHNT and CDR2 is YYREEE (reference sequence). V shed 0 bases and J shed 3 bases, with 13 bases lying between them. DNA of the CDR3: TGTGCCAGCAGCTTGGGCAGACAAGGGGACTACGAGCAGTACTTC. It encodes CASSLGRQGDYEQYF.

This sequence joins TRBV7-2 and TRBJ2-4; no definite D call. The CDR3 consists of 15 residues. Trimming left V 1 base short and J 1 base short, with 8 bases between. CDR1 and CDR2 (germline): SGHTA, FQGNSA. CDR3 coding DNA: TGTGCCAGCAGCTTAGGGGCATACGCCAAAAACATTCAGTACTTC. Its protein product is CASSLGAYAKNIQYF.

CDR3 in amino acids: CASSQDRGWGYTF. CDR3 bases: TGCGCCAGCAGCCAAGATCGAGGCTGGGGCTACACCTTC. V and J are TRBV4-3 and TRBJ1-2, with D unclear. Trimming stripped 0 bases from V and 8 bases from J, with 10 bases between. Per the germline V gene, CDR1 is LGHNA and CDR2 is YSLEER. The CDR3 extends over 13 amino acids.

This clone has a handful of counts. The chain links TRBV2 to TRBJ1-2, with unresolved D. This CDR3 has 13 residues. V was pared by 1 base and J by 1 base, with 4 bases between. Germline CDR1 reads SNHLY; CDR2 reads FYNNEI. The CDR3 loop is CASSEDNNYGYTF. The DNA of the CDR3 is TGTGCCAGCAGTGAAGACAATAACTATGGCTACACCTTC.

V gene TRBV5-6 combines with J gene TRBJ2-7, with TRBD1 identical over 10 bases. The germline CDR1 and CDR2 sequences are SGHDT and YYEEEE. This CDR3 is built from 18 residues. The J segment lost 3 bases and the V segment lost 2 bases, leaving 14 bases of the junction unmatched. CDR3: CASSLTGYGQGVVYEQYF. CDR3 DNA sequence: TGTGCCAGCAGCTTAACGGGATACGGACAGGGGGTCGTCTACGAGCAGTACTTC. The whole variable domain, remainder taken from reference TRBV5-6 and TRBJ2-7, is DAGVTQSPTHLIKTRGQQVTLRCSPKSGHDTVSWYQQALGQGPQFIFQYYEEEERQRGNFPDRFSGHQFPNYSSELNVNALLLGDSALYLCASSLTGYGQGVVYEQYFGPGTRLTVT.

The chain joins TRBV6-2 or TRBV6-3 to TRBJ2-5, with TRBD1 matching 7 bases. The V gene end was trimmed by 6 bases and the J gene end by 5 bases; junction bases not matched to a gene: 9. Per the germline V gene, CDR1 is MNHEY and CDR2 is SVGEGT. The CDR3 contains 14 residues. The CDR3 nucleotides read TGTGCCAGCAGGCCTGAGGGGGCCGGTGAGACCCAGTACTTC. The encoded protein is CASRPEGAGETQYF.

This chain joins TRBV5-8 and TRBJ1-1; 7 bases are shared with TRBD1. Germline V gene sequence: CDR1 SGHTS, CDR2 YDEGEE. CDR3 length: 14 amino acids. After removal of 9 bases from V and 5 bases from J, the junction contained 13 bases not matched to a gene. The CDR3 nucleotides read TGTGCCACTGGGCCCACAGGGGTGGAGACTGAAGCTTTCTTT. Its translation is CATGPTGVETEAFF.

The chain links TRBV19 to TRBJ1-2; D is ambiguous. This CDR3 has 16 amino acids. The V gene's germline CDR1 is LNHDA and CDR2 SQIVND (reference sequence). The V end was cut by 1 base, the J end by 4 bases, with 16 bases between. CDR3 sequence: CASSIGSSRVVYGYTF. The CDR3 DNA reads TGTGCCAGTAGTATAGGCTCCTCCCGGGTCGTCTATGGCTACACCTTC.

The CDR3 region is CASSTPASGQDTQYF. Written as DNA, the CDR3 is TGTGCCAGCAGCACCCCGGCAAGCGGCCAAGATACGCAGTATTTT. This chain links TRBV6-5 with TRBJ2-3, with D perhaps TRBD2 (5 bases). Germline-derived CDR1 and CDR2 are MNHEY and SVGAGI. There are 15 residues in the CDR3. Deletions cut 6 bases from V and 5 bases from J, with 18 bases between.

DNA for the CDR3: TGTGCCAGTAGGGTCGGACAGGGGAACTATGGCTACACCTTC. Translating it yields CASRVGQGNYGYTF. This chain uses TRBV19 with TRBJ1-2, with TRBD1 matching over 9 bases. The CDR3 covers 14 residues. Germline V gene sequence: CDR1 LNHDA, CDR2 SQIVND (reference sequence). V lost 6 bases and J lost 2; bases outside the gene matches: 4.

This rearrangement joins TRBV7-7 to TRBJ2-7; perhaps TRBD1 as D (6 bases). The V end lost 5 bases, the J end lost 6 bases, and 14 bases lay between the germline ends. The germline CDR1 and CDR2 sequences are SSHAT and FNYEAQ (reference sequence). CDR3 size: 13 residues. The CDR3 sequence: CASSADSLGEQYF. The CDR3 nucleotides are TGTGCCAGCAGCGCGGACAGTTTAGGCGAGCAGTACTTC.

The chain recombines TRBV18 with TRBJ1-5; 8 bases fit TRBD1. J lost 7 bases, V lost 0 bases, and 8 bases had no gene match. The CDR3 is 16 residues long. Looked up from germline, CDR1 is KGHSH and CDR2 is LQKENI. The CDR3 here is CASSPPPGGLWQPQHF. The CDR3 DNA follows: TGTGCCAGCTCACCACCGCCAGGGGGCTTGTGGCAGCCCCAGCATTTT.

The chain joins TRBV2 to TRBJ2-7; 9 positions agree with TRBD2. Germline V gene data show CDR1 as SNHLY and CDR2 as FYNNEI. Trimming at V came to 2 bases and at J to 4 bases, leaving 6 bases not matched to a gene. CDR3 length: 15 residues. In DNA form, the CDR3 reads TGTGCCAGCAGTGAACAGCGGGGGGCCTCATACGAGCAGTACTTC. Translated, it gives CASSEQRGASYEQYF.

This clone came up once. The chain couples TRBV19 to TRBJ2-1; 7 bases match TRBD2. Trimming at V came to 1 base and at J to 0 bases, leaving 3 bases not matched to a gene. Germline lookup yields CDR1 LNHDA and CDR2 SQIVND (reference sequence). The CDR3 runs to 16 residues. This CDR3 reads CASSIVGGSSYNEQFF. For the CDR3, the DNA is TGTGCCAGTAGTATAGTGGGAGGGAGCTCCTACAATGAGCAGTTCTTC.

CDR3 sequence reads: CASSIRQGVVLNTEAFF. The DNA for the CDR3 is TGTGCCAGTAGTATTCGCCAGGGGGTGGTTTTGAACACTGAAGCTTTCTTT. The chain couples TRBV19 to TRBJ1-1; 7 nucleotides agree with TRBD1. The length of the CDR3 is 17 residues. Germline V lookup: CDR1 LNHDA, CDR2 SQIVND (reference sequence). V lost 3 bases to trimming and J lost 0 bases; unmatched junction nucleotides: 10.

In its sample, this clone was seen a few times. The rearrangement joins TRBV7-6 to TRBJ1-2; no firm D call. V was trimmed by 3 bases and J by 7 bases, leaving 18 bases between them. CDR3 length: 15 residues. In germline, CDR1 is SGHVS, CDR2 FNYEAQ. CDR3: CASSLNPGSSGGYTF. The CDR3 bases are TGTGCCAGCAGCTTGAATCCAGGTTCCTCTGGTGGCTACACCTTC.

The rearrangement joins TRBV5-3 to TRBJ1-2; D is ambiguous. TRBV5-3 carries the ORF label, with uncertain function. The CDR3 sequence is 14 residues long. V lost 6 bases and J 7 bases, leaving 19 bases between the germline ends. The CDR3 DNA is TGTGCCAGAAAGGGTCCTCCGGGAAAGGGTGGCTACACCTTC. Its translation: CARKGPPGKGGYTF.

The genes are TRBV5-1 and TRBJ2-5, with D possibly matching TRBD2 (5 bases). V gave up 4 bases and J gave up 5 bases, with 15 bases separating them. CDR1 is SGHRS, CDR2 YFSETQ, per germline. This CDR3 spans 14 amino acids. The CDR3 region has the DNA TGCGCCAGCAGCCTGGACTGGTCGGGGGAGACCCAGTACTTC. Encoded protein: CASSLDWSGETQYF.

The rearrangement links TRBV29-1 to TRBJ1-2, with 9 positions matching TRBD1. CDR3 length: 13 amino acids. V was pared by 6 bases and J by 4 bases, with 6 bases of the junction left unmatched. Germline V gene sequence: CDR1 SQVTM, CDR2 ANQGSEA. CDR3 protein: CSVSGTGTYGYTF. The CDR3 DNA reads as TGCAGCGTCTCCGGGACAGGGACCTATGGCTACACCTTC.

CDR3 residues: CASSLTSGEQFF. CDR3 nucleotides: TGTGCCAGCAGCCTCACGTCGGGTGAGCAGTTCTTC. The chain couples TRBV6-2 or TRBV6-3 to TRBJ2-1; D is unresolved. Germline-derived CDR1 and CDR2 are MNHEY and SVGEGT. The CDR3 length is 12 residues. Trimming took 6 bases from V and 9 from J, leaving 12 bases between them.

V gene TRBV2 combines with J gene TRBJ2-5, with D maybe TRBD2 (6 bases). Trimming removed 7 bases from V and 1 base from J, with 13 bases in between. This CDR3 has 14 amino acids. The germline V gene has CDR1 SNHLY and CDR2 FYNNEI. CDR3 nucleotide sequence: TGTGCCAGCAAGGAGTGGGACTTCCAAGAGACCCAGTACTTC. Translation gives CASKEWDFQETQYF.

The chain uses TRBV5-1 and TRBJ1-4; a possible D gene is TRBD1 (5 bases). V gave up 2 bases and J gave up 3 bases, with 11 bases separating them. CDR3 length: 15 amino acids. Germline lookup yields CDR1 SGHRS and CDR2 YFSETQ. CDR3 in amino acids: CASSLGVSANEKLFF. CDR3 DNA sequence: TGCGCCAGCAGCTTAGGGGTGTCAGCTAATGAAAAACTGTTTTTT.

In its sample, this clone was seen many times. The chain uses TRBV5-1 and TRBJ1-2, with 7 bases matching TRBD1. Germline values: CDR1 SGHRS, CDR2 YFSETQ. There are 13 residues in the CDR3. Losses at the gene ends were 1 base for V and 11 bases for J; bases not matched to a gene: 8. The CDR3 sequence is CASSLLPQGDYTF. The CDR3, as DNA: TGCGCCAGCAGCTTGTTACCCCAGGGGGATTACACCTTC.

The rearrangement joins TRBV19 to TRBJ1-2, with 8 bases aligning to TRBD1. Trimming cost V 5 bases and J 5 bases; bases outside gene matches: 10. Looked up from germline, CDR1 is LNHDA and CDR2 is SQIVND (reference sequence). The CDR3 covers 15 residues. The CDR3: CASSRPGTGGYGYTF. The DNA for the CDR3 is TGTGCCAGTAGTCGACCAGGGACAGGCGGGTATGGCTACACCTTC.

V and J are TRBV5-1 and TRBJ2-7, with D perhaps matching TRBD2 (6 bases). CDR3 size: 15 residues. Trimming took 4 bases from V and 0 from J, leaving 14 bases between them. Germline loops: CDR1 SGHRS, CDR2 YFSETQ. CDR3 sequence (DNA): TGCGCCAGCAGCGACCCCGGGACTGCCTCCTACGAGCAGTACTTC. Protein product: CASSDPGTASYEQYF. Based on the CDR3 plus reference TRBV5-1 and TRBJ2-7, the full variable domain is KAGVTQTPRYLIKTRGQQVTLSCSPISGHRSVSWYQQTPGQGLQFLFEYFSETQRNKGNFPGRFSGRQFSNSRSEMNVSTLELGDSALYLCASSDPGTASYEQYFGPGTRLTVT.

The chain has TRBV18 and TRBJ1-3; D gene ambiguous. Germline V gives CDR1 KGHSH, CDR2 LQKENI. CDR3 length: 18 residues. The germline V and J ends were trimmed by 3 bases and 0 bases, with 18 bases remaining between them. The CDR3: CASSPGGRQPDSGNTIYF. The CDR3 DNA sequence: TGTGCCAGCTCACCCGGCGGTCGGCAGCCGGACTCTGGAAACACCATATATTTT.

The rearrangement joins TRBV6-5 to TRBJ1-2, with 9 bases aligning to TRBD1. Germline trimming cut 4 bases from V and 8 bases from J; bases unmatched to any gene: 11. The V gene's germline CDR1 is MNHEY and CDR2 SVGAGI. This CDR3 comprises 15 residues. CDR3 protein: CASSSSGTGWRGYTF. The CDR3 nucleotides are TGTGCCAGCAGTTCTTCCGGGACAGGGTGGAGAGGCTACACCTTC.